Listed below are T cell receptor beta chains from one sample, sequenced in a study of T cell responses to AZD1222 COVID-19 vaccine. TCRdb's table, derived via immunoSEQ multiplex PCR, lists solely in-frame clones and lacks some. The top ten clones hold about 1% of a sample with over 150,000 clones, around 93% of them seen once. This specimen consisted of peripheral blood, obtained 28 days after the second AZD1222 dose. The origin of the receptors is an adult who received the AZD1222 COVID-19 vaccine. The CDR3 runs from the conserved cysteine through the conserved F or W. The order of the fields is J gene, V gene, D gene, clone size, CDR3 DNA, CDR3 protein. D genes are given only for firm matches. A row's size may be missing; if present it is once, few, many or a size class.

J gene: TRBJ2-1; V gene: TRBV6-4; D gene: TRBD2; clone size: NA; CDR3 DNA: TGTGCCAGCAGGAATCTGGGACTAGCGGGGGTACGAGAGCAGTTCTTC; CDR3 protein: CASRNLGLAGVREQFF
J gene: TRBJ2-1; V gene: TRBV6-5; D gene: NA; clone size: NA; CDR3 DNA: TGTGCCAGCAGTTACTCGTGGCACAATGAGCAGTTCTTC; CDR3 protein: CASSYSWHNEQFF
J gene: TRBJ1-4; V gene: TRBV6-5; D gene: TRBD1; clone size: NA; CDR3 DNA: TGTGCCAGCAGTTACTCCACAGGGGGCGGGAATGAAAAACTGTTTTTT; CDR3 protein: CASSYSTGGGNEKLFF
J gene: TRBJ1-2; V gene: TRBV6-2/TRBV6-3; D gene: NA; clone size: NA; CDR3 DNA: TGTGCCAGCAGCCAACAGGCTAACTATGGCTACACCTTC; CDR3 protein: CASSQQANYGYTF
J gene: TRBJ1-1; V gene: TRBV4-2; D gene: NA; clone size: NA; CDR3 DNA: TGTGCCAGCAGCCAAGACTCCGATGTCACTGAAGCTTTCTTT; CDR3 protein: CASSQDSDVTEAFF
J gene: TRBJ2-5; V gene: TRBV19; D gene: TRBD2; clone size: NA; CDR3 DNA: TGTGCCAGTAGCGGGACTAGTTTCGGCCAAGAGACCCAGTACTTC; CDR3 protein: CASSGTSFGQETQYF
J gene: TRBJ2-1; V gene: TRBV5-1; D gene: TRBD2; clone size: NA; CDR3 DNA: TGCGCCAGCAGCTTAGCCGGGACTAGCGGGGCCTTGCAATCCTACAATGAGCAGTTCTTC; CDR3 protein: CASSLAGTSGALQSYNEQFF
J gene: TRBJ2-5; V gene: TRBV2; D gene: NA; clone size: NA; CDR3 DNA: TGTGCCAGCAGTCGGGACGGTCAAGAGACCCAGTACTTC; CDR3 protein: CASSRDGQETQYF
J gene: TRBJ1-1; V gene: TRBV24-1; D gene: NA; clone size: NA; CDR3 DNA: TGTGCCACCAGTGATTCCGCAGGGAAAGCTTTCTTT; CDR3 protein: CATSDSAGKAFF
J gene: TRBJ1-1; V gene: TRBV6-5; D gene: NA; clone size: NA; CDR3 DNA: TGTGCCAGCAGTTACGGCATGAACACTGAAGCTTTCTTT; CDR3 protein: CASSYGMNTEAFF
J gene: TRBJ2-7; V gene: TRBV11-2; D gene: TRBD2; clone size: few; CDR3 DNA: TGTGCCAGCAGCTTCGAGCGGGGGCTCGAGCAGTACTTC; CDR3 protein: CASSFERGLEQYF
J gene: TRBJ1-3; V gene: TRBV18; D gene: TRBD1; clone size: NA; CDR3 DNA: TGTGCCACCGGACAGGGGCAGAGCTCTGGAAACACCATATATTTT; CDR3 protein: CATGQGQSSGNTIYF
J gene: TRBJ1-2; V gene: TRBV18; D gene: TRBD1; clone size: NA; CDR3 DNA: TGTGCCAGCTCACCACGGCAGGGGGGCTATGGCTACACCTTC; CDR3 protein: CASSPRQGGYGYTF
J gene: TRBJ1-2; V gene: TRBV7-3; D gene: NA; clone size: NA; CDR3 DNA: TGTGCCAGCAGTGGGGGGTATGGCTACACCTTC; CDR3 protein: CASSGGYGYTF
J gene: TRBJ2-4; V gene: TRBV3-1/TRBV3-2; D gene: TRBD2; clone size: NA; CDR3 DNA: TGTGCCAGCAGCCAAGATATTTCGGGGGGAAACATTCAGTACTTC; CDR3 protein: CASSQDISGGNIQYF
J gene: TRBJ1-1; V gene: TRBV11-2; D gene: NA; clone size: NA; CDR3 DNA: TGTGCCAGCAGCTTAGCGGACGGCAGGGTCGACACTGAAGCTTTCTTT; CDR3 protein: CASSLADGRVDTEAFF
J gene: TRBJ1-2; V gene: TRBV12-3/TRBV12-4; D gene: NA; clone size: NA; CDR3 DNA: TGTGCCAGCAGCTCAGGGAACTCCTATGGCTACACCTTC; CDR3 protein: CASSSGNSYGYTF
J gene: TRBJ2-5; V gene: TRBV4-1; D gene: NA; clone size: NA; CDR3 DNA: TGCGCCAGCAGCCAAGTGGTAAGTGGGGGTTTCCCCGGGACCCAGTACTTC; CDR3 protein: CASSQVVSGGFPGTQYF
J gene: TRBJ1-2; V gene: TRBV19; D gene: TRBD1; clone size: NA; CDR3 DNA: TGTGCCAGAGGGGGACAGACGGTTAAGGGAGAAGGCTACACCTTC; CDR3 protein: CARGGQTVKGEGYTF
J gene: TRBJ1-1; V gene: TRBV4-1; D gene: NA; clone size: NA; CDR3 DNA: TGCGCCAGCAGCCAAGATGTTGGGGTCTTGAACACTGAAGCTTTCTTT; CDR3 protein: CASSQDVGVLNTEAFF
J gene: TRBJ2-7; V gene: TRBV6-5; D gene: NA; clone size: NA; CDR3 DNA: TGTGCCAGCAGTTACTCGAGCCGGTTCCCCTACGAGCAGTACTTC; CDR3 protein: CASSYSSRFPYEQYF
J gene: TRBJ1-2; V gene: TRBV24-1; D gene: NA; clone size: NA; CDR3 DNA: TGTGCCACCAGTGATTCAGGGACATCCGGGGGCTACACCTTC; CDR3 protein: CATSDSGTSGGYTF
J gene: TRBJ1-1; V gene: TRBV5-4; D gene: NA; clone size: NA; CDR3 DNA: TGTGCCAGCAGCCAGGGGTGGACTGAAGCTTTCTTT; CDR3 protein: CASSQGWTEAFF
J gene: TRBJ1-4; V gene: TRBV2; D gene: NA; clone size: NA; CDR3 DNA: TGTGCCAGCTCAGATGCAACTAATGAAAAACTGTTTTTT; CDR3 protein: CASSDATNEKLFF
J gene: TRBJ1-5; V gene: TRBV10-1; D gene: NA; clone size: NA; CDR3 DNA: TGCGCGGGGGGGGGCAATCAGCCCCAGCATTTT; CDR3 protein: CAGGGNQPQHF
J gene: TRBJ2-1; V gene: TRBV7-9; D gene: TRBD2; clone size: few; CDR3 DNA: TGTGCCAGCAGCTCGAGGGGAGGGACGAGCGATGAGCAGTTCTTC; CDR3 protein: CASSSRGGTSDEQFF
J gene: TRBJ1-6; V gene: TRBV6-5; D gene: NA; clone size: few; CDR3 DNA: TGTGCCAGCAGTTACTCCCCGAGCTCCTATAATTCACCCCTCCACTTT; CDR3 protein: CASSYSPSSYNSPLHF
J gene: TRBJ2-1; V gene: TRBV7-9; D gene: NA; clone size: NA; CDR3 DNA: TGTGCCAGCAGCTTACTCCGGGACGAGCAGTTCTTC; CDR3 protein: CASSLLRDEQFF
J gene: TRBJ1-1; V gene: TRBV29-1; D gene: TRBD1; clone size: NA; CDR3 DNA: TGCAGCGTTGTACAGGGGGGCACTGAAGCTTTCTTT; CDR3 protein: CSVVQGGTEAFF
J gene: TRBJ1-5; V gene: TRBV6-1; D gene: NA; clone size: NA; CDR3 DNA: TGTGCCAGCAGTGAGCGGGGGTATAGCAATCAGCCCCAGCATTTT; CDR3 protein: CASSERGYSNQPQHF
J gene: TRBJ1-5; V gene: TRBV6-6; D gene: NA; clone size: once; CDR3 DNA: TGTGCCAGCAGAACCCCGGGGGCGGGCAATCAGCCCCAGCATTTT; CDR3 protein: CASRTPGAGNQPQHF
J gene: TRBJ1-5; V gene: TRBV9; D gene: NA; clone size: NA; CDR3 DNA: TGTGCCAGCAGCCATGCGGGGGGGGATCAGCCCCAGCATTTT; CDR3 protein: CASSHAGGDQPQHF
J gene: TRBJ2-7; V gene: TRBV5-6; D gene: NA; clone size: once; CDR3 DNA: TGTGCCAGCAGCTTGGGTAGGGGGTTGGCCTACGAGCAGTACTTC; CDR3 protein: CASSLGRGLAYEQYF
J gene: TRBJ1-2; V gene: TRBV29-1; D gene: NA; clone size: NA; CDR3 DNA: TGCAGCGTTGCGGGCAGCAACCTTAACTATGGCTACACCTTC; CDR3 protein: CSVAGSNLNYGYTF
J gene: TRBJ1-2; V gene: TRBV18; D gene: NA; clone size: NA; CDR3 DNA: TGTGCCAGCTCACCACCGCGGCGCTATGGCTACACCTTC; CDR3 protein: CASSPPRRYGYTF
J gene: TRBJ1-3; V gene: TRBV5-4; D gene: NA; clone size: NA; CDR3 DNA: TGTGCCAGCAGCTTTGAGCACTCTGGAAACACCATATATTTT; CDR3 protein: CASSFEHSGNTIYF
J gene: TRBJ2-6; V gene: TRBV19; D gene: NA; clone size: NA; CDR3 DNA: TGTGCCAGTAGTATAGAAAGCGATGATACTGGGGCCAACGTCCTGACTTTC; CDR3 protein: CASSIESDDTGANVLTF
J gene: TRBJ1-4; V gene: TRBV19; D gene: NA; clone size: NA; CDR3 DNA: TGTGCCAGTAGTCGCAGGGATGGGGAAAAACTGTTTTTT; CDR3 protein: CASSRRDGEKLFF
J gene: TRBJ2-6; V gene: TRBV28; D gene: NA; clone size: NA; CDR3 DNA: TGTGCCAGCAGCAACAGGGACGGGCTAGTTGGGGCCAACGTCCTGACTTTC; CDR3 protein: CASSNRDGLVGANVLTF
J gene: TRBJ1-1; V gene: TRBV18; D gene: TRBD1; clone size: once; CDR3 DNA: TGTGCCAGCTCACGAGCGGGAGGGGGCGCGGGCACTGAAGCTTTCTTT; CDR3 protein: CASSRAGGGAGTEAFF
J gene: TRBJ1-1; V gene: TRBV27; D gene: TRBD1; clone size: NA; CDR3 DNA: TGTGCCAGCAGTTCGCTTCTCGGACAGGGAAAATTGACTGAAGCTTTCTTT; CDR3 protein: CASSSLLGQGKLTEAFF
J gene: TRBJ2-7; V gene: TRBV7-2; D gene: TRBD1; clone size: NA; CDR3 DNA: TGTGCCAGCAGCCAGGACAGGGGATGGAACGAGCAGTACTTC; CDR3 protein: CASSQDRGWNEQYF
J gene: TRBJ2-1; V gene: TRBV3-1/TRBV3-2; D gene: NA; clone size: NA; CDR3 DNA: TGTGCCAGCAGCGTTGGACCGTTCGGAGAGCAGTTCTTC; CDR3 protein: CASSVGPFGEQFF
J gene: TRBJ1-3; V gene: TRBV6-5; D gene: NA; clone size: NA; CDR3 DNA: TGTGCCAGCAGGTCCTGGGACTCTGGAAACACCATATATTTT; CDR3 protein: CASRSWDSGNTIYF
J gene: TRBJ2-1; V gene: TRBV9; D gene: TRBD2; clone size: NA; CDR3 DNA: TGTGCCAGCAGCGTAGAGAGCGGGGGGGCCGATGAGCAGTTCTTC; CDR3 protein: CASSVESGGADEQFF
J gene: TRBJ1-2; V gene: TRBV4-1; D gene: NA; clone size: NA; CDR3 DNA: TGCGCCAGCAGCCAAGGGAACCCGGGACAACTTTATGGCTACACCTTC; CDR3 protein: CASSQGNPGQLYGYTF
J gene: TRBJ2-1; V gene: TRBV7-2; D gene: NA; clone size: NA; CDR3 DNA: TGTGCCAGCAGCTTAGGGCAGGGGGGGAGCCCCTACAATGAGCAGTTCTTC; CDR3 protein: CASSLGQGGSPYNEQFF
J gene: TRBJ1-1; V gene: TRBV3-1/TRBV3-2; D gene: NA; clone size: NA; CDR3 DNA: TGTGCCAGCAGCCGACAGTGGAACACTGAAGCTTTCTTT; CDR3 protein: CASSRQWNTEAFF
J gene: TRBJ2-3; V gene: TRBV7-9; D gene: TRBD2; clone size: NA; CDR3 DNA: TGTGCCAGCAGCTTCGGGACTAGCGGGGGGCAGGCGTTGCAGTATTTT; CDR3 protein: CASSFGTSGGQALQYF
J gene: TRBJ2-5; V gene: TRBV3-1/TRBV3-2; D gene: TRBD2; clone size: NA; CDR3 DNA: TGTGCCAGCAGTCGACTAGCGGCCCCGGAGACCCAGTACTTC; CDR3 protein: CASSRLAAPETQYF
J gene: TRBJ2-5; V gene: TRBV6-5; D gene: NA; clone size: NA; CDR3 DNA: TGTGCCAGCAGTCCCCACAGGGAAGCAGAGACCCAGTACTTC; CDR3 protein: CASSPHREAETQYF
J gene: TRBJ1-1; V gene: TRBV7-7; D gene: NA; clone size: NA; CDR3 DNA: TGTGCCAGCAGCTCATCCTTGGACACTGAAGCTTTCTTT; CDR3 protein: CASSSSLDTEAFF
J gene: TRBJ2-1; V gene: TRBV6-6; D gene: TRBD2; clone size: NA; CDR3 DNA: TGTGCCAGCAGTCCCGGACTAGCTGAGCAGTTCTTC; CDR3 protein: CASSPGLAEQFF
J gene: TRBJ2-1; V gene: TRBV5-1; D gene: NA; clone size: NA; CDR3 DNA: TGCGCCAGCAGCTTGGTGGCAGGGCAGTCCTACAATGAGCAGTTCTTC; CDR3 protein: CASSLVAGQSYNEQFF
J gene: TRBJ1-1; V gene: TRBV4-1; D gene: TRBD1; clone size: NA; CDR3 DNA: TGCGCCAGCAGCCCCGGAGGACAGGGTTGGTCTGAAGCTTTCTTT; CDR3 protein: CASSPGGQGWSEAFF